The TCR beta chain described here comes from a study of shared clonotypes between healthy human individuals. Notes on the study in general: Researchers sampled only blood; tissue repertoires likely differ.

As for this clone: Its antigen remains unidentified.

Produced via immunoSEQ multiplex PCR; TCRdb's table is partial and in-frame only. The data hold roughly 500,000 clones, with about 72% observed a single time. Germline CDR1 and CDR2: MNHNY and SVGAGI (reference sequence). The CDR3 is made up of 15 amino acids. V was clipped by 5 bases and J by 1 base, with 14 bases between them. The clonotype was recovered from a woman aged 40 to 50 in good health. Some clones in this sample may be carry-over from other donors' samples. The rearrangement uses TRBV6-6 and TRBJ1-1, with a tentative D call TRBD1 (6 bases). The sample consisted of PBMCs. CDR3 sequence (DNA): TGTGCCAGCAGTCTAAGGGGGGTTCCGAACACTGAAGCTTTCTTT. This translates into CASSLRGVPNTEAFF.